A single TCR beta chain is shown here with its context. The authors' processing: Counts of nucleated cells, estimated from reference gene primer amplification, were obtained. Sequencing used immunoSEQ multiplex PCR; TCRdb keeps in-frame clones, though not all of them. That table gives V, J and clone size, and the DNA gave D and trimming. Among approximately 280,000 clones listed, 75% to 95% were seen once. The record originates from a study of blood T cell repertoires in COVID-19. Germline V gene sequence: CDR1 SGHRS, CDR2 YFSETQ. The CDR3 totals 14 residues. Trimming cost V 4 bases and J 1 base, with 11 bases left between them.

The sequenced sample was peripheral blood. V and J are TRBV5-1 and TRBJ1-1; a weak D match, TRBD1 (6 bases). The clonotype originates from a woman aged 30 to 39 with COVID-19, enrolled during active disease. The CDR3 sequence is CASSRTGTNTEAFF. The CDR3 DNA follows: TGCGCCAGCAGCCGTACAGGGACGAACACTGAAGCTTTCTTT.